This entry is about one TCR beta chain. The V end lost 6 bases, the J end lost 4 bases, and 12 bases lay between the germline ends. Germline V lookup: CDR1 MDHEN, CDR2 SYDVKM. The CDR3 runs to 13 residues. These data are taken from a study of T cells in Graves' hyperthyroidism and ophthalmopathy. Authors of the study amplified TCR beta CDR3 regions from RNA transcripts. RT-PCR in the first round (using the HTBI primer set) targeted the TCR CDR3. TCRdb called the multiplex PCR reads again in MiXCR, with one record for every CDR3 protein. The sample includes roughly 400,000 distinct CDR3 sequences, about 14% of them seen just once.

Material: blood. The sequence was collected from a man aged 50 to 59 with Graves' ophthalmopathy. V usage is TRBV28 and J usage is TRBJ1-2; possible D gene TRBD1, 6 bases. The CDR3 DNA reads as TGTGCCAGCAGCGGGGGGGGCCTCTATGGCTACACCTTC. Its protein is CASSGGGLYGYTF.